The present T cell receptor beta chain was sequenced within a study of blood T cells in healthy people across ages. About the study: About one barcoded beta molecule per two T cells came from capture by template switching.

This clonotype was recorded once. A second PCR, run for roughly 7 to 12 cycles, used a sample-barcoded 5' primer plus a J-beta primer mix. TCRdb reprocessed the 5' RACE reads via MiXCR and lists one record per CDR3 protein. The sample shows some 860,000 distinct CDR3 sequences, 56% of them seen only once. V shed 7 bases, J shed 4 bases, and the junction held 16 bases outside the gene matches. This CDR3 is 16 amino acids long. CDR1 MGHRA and CDR2 YSYEKL come from the germline V gene. This clonotype was sampled from a man aged 40-55 years in good health. The J gene is TRBJ2-7, the V gene TRBV4-1; TRBD1 aligns across 7 bases. The sequenced sample was blood. The CDR3 protein is CASIQRGPTGWYEQYF. CDR3 DNA sequence: TGCGCCAGCATCCAGAGGGGGCCGACAGGGTGGTACGAGCAGTACTTC.